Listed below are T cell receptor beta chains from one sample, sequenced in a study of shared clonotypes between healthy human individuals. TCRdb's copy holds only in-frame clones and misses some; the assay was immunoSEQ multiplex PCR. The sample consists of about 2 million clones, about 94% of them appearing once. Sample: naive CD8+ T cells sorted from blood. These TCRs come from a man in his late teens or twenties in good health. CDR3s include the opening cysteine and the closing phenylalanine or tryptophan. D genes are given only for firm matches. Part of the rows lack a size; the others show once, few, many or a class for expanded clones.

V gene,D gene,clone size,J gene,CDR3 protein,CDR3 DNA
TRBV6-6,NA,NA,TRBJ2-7,CASSSTGTWDHEQYF,TGTGCCAGCAGCTCTACCGGGACTTGGGACCACGAGCAGTACTTC
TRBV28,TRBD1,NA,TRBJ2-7,CASSRTGSSYEQYF,TGTGCCAGCAGCAGGACAGGGAGCTCCTACGAGCAGTACTTC
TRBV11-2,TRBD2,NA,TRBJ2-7,CASSLGPVTWSGSPYEQYF,TGTGCCAGCAGCTTAGGGCCCGTTACTTGGAGCGGGAGTCCCTACGAGCAGTACTTC
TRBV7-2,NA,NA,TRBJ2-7,CASSYPGVYEQYF,TGTGCCAGCAGCTATCCTGGAGTCTACGAGCAGTACTTC
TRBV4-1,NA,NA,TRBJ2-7,CASSHRTDFYEQYF,TGCGCCAGCAGCCACCGGACAGACTTCTACGAGCAGTACTTC
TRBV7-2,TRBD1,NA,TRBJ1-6,CASRERDRSSISDSPLHF,TGTGCCAGCAGAGAAAGGGACAGATCGTCCATTAGTGATTCACCCCTCCACTTT
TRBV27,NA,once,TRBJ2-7,CASRGLGGRFYEQYF,TGTGCCAGCAGGGGTTTAGGGGGGCGCTTCTACGAGCAGTACTTC
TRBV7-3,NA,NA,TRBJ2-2,CASSLKGTGTGELFF,TGTGCCAGCAGCTTAAAAGGGACTGGCACCGGGGAGCTGTTTTTT
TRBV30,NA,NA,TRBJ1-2,CAWGAGTGVAWTF,NA
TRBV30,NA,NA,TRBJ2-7,CAWSPDSVRYEQYF,TGTGCCTGGAGTCCGGACAGTGTAAGATACGAGCAGTACTTC
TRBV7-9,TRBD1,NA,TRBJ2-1,CASSPGQEGGNEQFF,TGTGCCAGCTCCCCGGGACAGGAAGGGGGCAATGAGCAGTTCTTC
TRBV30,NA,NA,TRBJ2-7,CAWSVGDHYEQYF,TGTGCCTGGAGTGTGGGGGATCACTACGAGCAGTACTTC
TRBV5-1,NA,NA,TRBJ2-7,CASSFGPGYEQYF,TGCGCCAGCAGCTTCGGCCCGGGCTACGAGCAGTACTTC